The 23 T cell receptor beta chains reported below all come from one sample, sequenced in a study of blood T cell repertoires in COVID-19. Repertoires were generated with immunoSEQ multiplex PCR, while TCRdb's copy carries only in-frame clones and drops some. The sample carries about 110,000 clones, around 88% recorded once. What was sequenced was peripheral blood. The receptors come from a man aged 50 or older with active or convalescent COVID-19.

CDR3: CASSARDTSTDTQYF. The CDR3 region has the DNA TGTGCCAGCAGTGCCAGGGACACTAGCACAGATACGCAGTATTTT. V gene TRBV28 combines with J gene TRBJ2-3; D might be TRBD1 (6 bases). Looked up from germline, CDR1 is MDHEN and CDR2 is SYDVKM. Trimming took off 5 bases at V and 0 bases at J, with 12 bases between the two ends. This CDR3 contains 15 residues.

The J gene is TRBJ2-7, the V gene TRBV5-1; 11 nucleotides match TRBD1. Per germline, CDR1 SGHRS and CDR2 YFSETQ. The CDR3 loop spans 15 amino acids. V lost 0 bases and J lost 5; bases outside the gene matches: 4. The CDR3 nucleotides read TGCGCCAGCAGCTTGGCATGGGACAGGGGGAACGAGCAGTACTTC. Protein: CASSLAWDRGNEQYF.

V gene TRBV7-9 combines with J gene TRBJ1-4; TRBD1 is a possible D gene (6 bases). Germline lookup yields CDR1 SEHNR and CDR2 FQNEAQ (reference sequence). V was clipped by 0 bases and J by 5 bases, with 13 bases between them. This CDR3 comprises 16 residues. This CDR3 reads CASSLAPGTLNEKLFF. CDR3 coding DNA: TGTGCCAGCAGCTTAGCTCCCGGGACACTCAATGAAAAACTGTTTTTT.

The chain uses TRBV5-6 and TRBJ2-3; 12 nucleotides match TRBD1. Germline V gene lookup returns CDR1 SGHDT and CDR2 YYEEEE. This CDR3 has 16 residues. J gave up 5 bases and V 4 bases, and 8 bases lay outside the gene matches. The CDR3 DNA is TGTGCCAGCAGCCTCCGGGACAGGGGGCCAGGAGATACGCAGTATTTT. It yields the protein CASSLRDRGPGDTQYF.

This clone was seen only a few times. This sequence joins TRBV10-2 and TRBJ2-1; 9 bases fit TRBD2. The CDR3 has 15 residues. The V gene's germline CDR1 is WSHSY and CDR2 SAAADI. The V and J ends lost 2 bases and 12 bases, in that order; junction bases with no gene match: 11. The chain's CDR3 is CASSEKVAGVLGQFF. For the CDR3, the DNA is TGCGCCAGCAGTGAGAAGGTAGCGGGAGTTTTGGGGCAGTTCTTC.

The V gene is TRBV6-2 or TRBV6-3, the J gene TRBJ2-5; D uncertain. Germline values: CDR1 MNHEY, CDR2 SVGEGT. V lost 1 base and J lost 1, with 7 bases in between. The CDR3 consists of 14 residues. CDR3 DNA sequence: TGTGCCAGCAGTTACTTCGCCGGCCAAGAGACCCAGTACTTC. It translates to CASSYFAGQETQYF.

This rearrangement joins TRBV3-1 (or the pseudogene TRBV3-2) to TRBJ1-1; TRBD1 might be the D (6 bases). CDR1 is LGHDT, CDR2 YNNKEL, per germline (reference sequence). V lost 2 bases and J 3 bases, leaving 16 bases between the germline ends. CDR3 size: 16 residues. As DNA, the CDR3 is TGTGCCAGCAGCCAATGGGCTGGAGAGGGGGACACTGAAGCTTTCTTT. It translates to CASSQWAGEGDTEAFF.

The chain joins TRBV28 to TRBJ2-5; 8 bases line up with TRBD2. Per the germline V gene, CDR1 is MDHEN and CDR2 is SYDVKM. The length of the CDR3 is 14 residues. The V and J ends lost 6 bases and 5 bases, in that order; junction bases with no gene match: 8. CDR3 sequence reads: CASRPGLGMETQYF. CDR3 DNA sequence: TGTGCCAGCAGGCCGGGACTAGGGATGGAGACCCAGTACTTC.

The chain couples TRBV28 to TRBJ1-5, with 7 bases aligning to TRBD1. The germline CDR1 and CDR2 sequences are MDHEN and SYDVKM. CDR3 length: 15 amino acids. V lost 5 bases, J lost 5 bases, and 9 bases stayed unmatched. CDR3 region: CASSRWTGGDQPQHF. The CDR3 coding sequence is TGTGCCAGCAGTCGGTGGACAGGTGGCGATCAGCCCCAGCATTTT.

V and J are TRBV28 and TRBJ2-7; 8 nucleotides match TRBD1. The CDR3 extends over 15 amino acids. V gave up 6 bases and J gave up 8 bases; unmatched junction bases: 15. Looked up from germline, CDR1 is MDHEN and CDR2 is SYDVKM. The CDR3 DNA is TGTGCCAGCAGCCCTCTTCAGGGGGCAGCGGGCAAGCAGTACTTC. It yields the protein CASSPLQGAAGKQYF.

The chain links TRBV19 to TRBJ2-5, with TRBD1 identical over 7 bases. V was pared by 10 bases and J by 2 bases, with 7 bases of the junction left unmatched. The length of the CDR3 is 13 residues. Germline-derived CDR1 and CDR2 are LNHDA and SQIVND (reference sequence). The CDR3 here is CAISTGQQETQYF. CDR3 nucleotides: TGTGCCATTTCGACAGGGCAGCAAGAGACCCAGTACTTC.

This clone has more than one count but fewer than ten. The chain couples TRBV28 to TRBJ2-7; D gene ambiguous. The CDR3 is 11 amino acids. The germline gives CDR1 MDHEN, CDR2 SYDVKM. Trimming stripped 5 bases from V and 4 bases from J, with 6 bases between. The chain's CDR3 is CASSPYYEQYF. Written as DNA, the CDR3 is TGTGCCAGCAGTCCTTATTACGAGCAGTACTTC.

In this sample, this clone turned up a few times. The rearrangement uses TRBV10-3 and TRBJ1-2; possibly TRBD1 for D (5 bases). The CDR3 has 13 residues. Between the trimmed V and J ends, which lost 6 bases and 3 bases, there was a span of 11 bases. Germline V gene lookup returns CDR1 ENHRY and CDR2 SYGVKD. This chain's CDR3 is CAISPQADYGYTF. The DNA of the CDR3 is TGTGCCATCAGCCCACAGGCCGACTATGGCTACACCTTC.

The chain joins TRBV6-1 to TRBJ1-5; TRBD1 matches at 9 bases. This CDR3 is built from 15 residues. Germline CDR1 reads MNHNS; CDR2 reads SASEGT. The V segment lost 3 bases and the J segment 4 bases; nucleotides outside the gene matches: 4. In nucleotides, the CDR3 is TGTGCCAGCAGTGAGGAACAGGGGGCTAATCAGCCCCAGCATTTT. This gives the protein CASSEEQGANQPQHF.

A single count supports this clone. The chain uses TRBV7-8 and TRBJ1-2; 7 nucleotides align to TRBD1. This CDR3 has 16 residues. V lost 9 bases and J lost 4; bases outside the gene matches: 17. Germline lookup yields CDR1 SGHVS and CDR2 FQNEAQ. For the CDR3, the DNA is TGTGCCAGTGACAGGGCCGATATCGTAATGTCCTATGGCTACACCTTC. It is translated as CASDRADIVMSYGYTF.

The chain carries TRBV6-5 and TRBJ2-2; D may be TRBD2 (5 bases). Trimming cost V 4 bases and J 8 bases, with 14 bases left between them. CDR1 MNHEY and CDR2 SVGAGI come from the germline V gene. The CDR3 spans 14 residues. CDR3 DNA: TGTGCCAGCAGTTTTGGACTCGCGGTGGGGGAGCTGTTTTTT. As protein: CASSFGLAVGELFF.

This chain connects TRBV5-1 to TRBJ2-7, with TRBD1 identical over 7 bases. The CDR3 length is 12 residues. CDR1 and CDR2 from the germline V gene are SGHRS and YFSETQ. V shed 4 bases and J 9 bases; nucleotides not matched to a gene: 7. This chain's CDR3 is CASSPTGVGQYF. The CDR3 coding sequence is TGCGCCAGCAGCCCAACAGGGGTCGGGCAGTACTTC.

This rearrangement joins TRBV12-3 or TRBV12-4 to TRBJ1-2, with 8 bases matching TRBD1. With 3 bases clipped from V and 6 bases from J, the junction kept 3 bases outside the gene matches. CDR3 length: 13 amino acids. The CDR3 bases are TGTGCCAGCAGTTTGAAGACAGGGGATGGCTACACCTTC. Residues: CASSLKTGDGYTF.

The chain couples TRBV27 to TRBJ1-2; 9 bases fit TRBD1. Per germline, CDR1 MNHEY and CDR2 SMNVEV (reference sequence). This CDR3 comprises 13 residues. V was pared by 3 bases and J by 4 bases, with 0 bases of the junction left unmatched. The CDR3 region is CASSLTGGYGYTF. The CDR3 DNA reads TGTGCCAGCAGTTTGACAGGGGGCTATGGCTACACCTTC.

The chain is built from TRBV28 and TRBJ1-5; TRBD1 aligns across 9 bases. Germline-derived CDR1 and CDR2 are MDHEN and SYDVKM. The J segment lost 6 bases and the V segment lost 11 bases, leaving 5 bases of the junction unmatched. CDR3 length equals 12 residues. CDR3 DNA: TGTGCCGGAAACAGGGGGCGTCAGCCCCAGCATTTT. Protein sequence: CAGNRGRQPQHF.

The chain couples TRBV30 to TRBJ1-2; perhaps TRBD1 as D (6 bases). The CDR3 covers 11 residues. Trimming stripped 7 bases from V and 5 bases from J, with 11 bases between. From germline, CDR1 is GTSNPN and CDR2 SVGIG (reference sequence). The CDR3 nucleotides read TGTGCCTACAGGGTAGGTTATGGCTACACCTTC. Translated, it gives CAYRVGYGYTF.

This clone was counted only a few times. The V call is TRBV2, the J call TRBJ2-1; 13 bases align to TRBD2. Germline CDR1 is SNHLY and CDR2 is FYNNEI. V shed 6 bases, J shed 9 bases, and the junction held 8 bases outside the gene matches. The CDR3 runs 15 residues. The CDR3 is CASRGLAGVGSEQFF. As DNA, the CDR3 is TGTGCCAGCAGAGGACTAGCGGGAGTAGGGAGTGAGCAGTTCTTC.

This chain connects TRBV28 to TRBJ1-2; D is possibly TRBD1 (5 bases). The length of the CDR3 is 14 residues. Germline CDR1 and CDR2: MDHEN and SYDVKM. V shed 3 bases and J shed 4 bases, with 12 bases lying between them. The CDR3 loop is CASSFQGSGYGYTF. The CDR3 DNA sequence: TGTGCCAGCAGTTTCCAGGGCTCGGGCTATGGCTACACCTTC.